The 17 T cell receptor beta chains given below trace back to one sample, sequenced in a study of radiotherapy plus CTLA-4 blockade in lung cancer. Data came from immunoSEQ multiplex PCR; TCRdb stores just in-frame clones and leaves some out. The table lists about 38,000 clones, 60% to 75% of them singletons. This specimen was peripheral blood, taken from a patient treated with radiotherapy plus ipilimumab. Receptors were obtained from a human donor with non-small cell lung cancer who had stable disease on radiotherapy plus ipilimumab.

This clone was counted only a few times. The chain is built from TRBV10-3 and TRBJ1-2; no firm D call. Trimming removed 4 bases at V and 3 bases at J, with 6 bases between. CDR3 length: 12 amino acids. Germline V gene data show CDR1 as ENHRY and CDR2 as SYGVKD. The CDR3 loop reads CAISVGDYGYTF. DNA of the CDR3: TGTGCCATCAGTGTCGGGGACTATGGCTACACCTTC.

This clone showed up just a few times. The rearrangement links TRBV5-1 to TRBJ1-1; D possibly corresponds to TRBD1 (5 bases). This CDR3 is 15 amino acids long. V was trimmed by 1 base and J by 0 bases, leaving 10 bases between them. Germline V gene sequence: CDR1 SGHRS, CDR2 YFSETQ. The CDR3 here is CASSLRSGLNTEAFF. In DNA, the CDR3 is TGCGCCAGCAGCTTGAGGTCAGGGCTGAACACTGAAGCTTTCTTT.

For the CDR3, the DNA is TGTGCCAGCAGTCGGGGGGACAGGGTGGAGCAGTACGTC. This translates into CASSRGDRVEQYV. The chain links TRBV28 to TRBJ2-7; 9 positions match TRBD1. With V trimmed by 5 bases and J by 7 bases, 6 bases remained unmatched. CDR1 MDHEN and CDR2 SYDVKM come from the germline V gene. The CDR3 is 13 amino acids.

V gene TRBV30 combines with J gene TRBJ1-3, with D perhaps matching TRBD1 (6 bases). The CDR3 is 15 amino acids. CDR1 and CDR2 (germline): GTSNPN, SVGIG (reference sequence). The ends were cut back, 5 bases at V and 0 bases at J, with 14 bases in the middle. CDR3 in amino acids: CAWSTGSSSGNTIYF. The CDR3, as DNA: TGTGCCTGGTCGACAGGTTCGAGCTCTGGAAACACCATATATTTT.

The chain joins TRBV27 to TRBJ2-1; TRBD1 might be the D (7 bases). This CDR3 is 13 amino acids long. V was clipped by 3 bases and J by 13 bases, with 16 bases between them. Germline V gene lookup returns CDR1 MNHEY and CDR2 SMNVEV (reference sequence). The CDR3 spells CASSFRSRGEQFF. The CDR3 nucleotides read TGTGCCAGCAGTTTTAGGTCCAGGGGGGAACAGTTCTTC.

The rearrangement joins TRBV5-1 to TRBJ1-4; TRBD1 is a possible D gene (5 bases). Germline-derived CDR1 and CDR2 are SGHRS and YFSETQ. Deletions cut 7 bases from V and 0 bases from J, with 10 bases between. The CDR3 covers 14 residues. CDR3 sequence reads: CASGDSATNEKLFF. In DNA, the CDR3 is TGCGCCAGCGGCGACAGTGCAACTAATGAAAAACTGTTTTTT.

This clone was seen a handful of times. The rearrangement joins TRBV2 to TRBJ1-5; a weak D match, TRBD1 (5 bases). Germline assignment: CDR1 SNHLY and CDR2 FYNNEI. V shed 6 bases and J shed 4 bases, with 16 bases lying between them. The CDR3 runs 15 residues. The CDR3 sequence: CASSVSTDLNQPQHF. The CDR3 DNA follows: TGTGCCAGCAGCGTCTCGACAGATCTGAATCAGCCCCAGCATTTT. The variable domain in full, completed from reference TRBV2 and TRBJ1-5, reads EPEVTQTPSHQVTQMGQEVILRCVPISNHLYFYWYRQILGQKVEFLVSFYNNEISEKSEIFDDQFSVERPDGSNFTLKIRSTKLEDSAMYFCASSVSTDLNQPQHFGDGTRLSIL.

The rearrangement joins TRBV5-5 to TRBJ2-3, with a possible D match to TRBD2 (6 bases). The ends were cut back, 4 bases at V and 5 bases at J, with 14 bases in the middle. The CDR3 consists of 14 residues. Looked up from germline, CDR1 is SGHKS and CDR2 is YYEKEE (reference sequence). The CDR3 region has the DNA TGTGCCAGCAGCGCACGTCTAGCGAAAGATACGCAGTATTTT. This translates into CASSARLAKDTQYF. The full variable domain, its missing parts supplied by reference TRBV5-5 and TRBJ2-3, is DAGVTQSPTHLIKTRGQQVTLRCSPISGHKSVSWYQQVLGQGPQFIFQYYEKEERGRGNFPDRFSARQFPNYSSELNVNALLLGDSALYLCASSARLAKDTQYFGPGTRLTVL.

V is TRBV14 and J is TRBJ2-5, with 7 positions matching TRBD1. This CDR3 contains 16 residues. Germline lookup yields CDR1 SGHDN and CDR2 FVKESK. V lost 1 base and J lost 1; bases outside the gene matches: 6. CDR3 loop: CASSQAYRGPQETQYF. The CDR3, as DNA: TGTGCCAGCAGCCAAGCCTACAGGGGACCCCAAGAGACCCAGTACTTC.

The CDR3 DNA is TGCGCCAGCAGCTCTCGGGGGACAGGCGATGAGCAGTTCTTC. Amino acid sequence: CASSSRGTGDEQFF. The chain links TRBV5-1 to TRBJ2-1, with 8 bases lining up with TRBD1. Trimming cost V 3 bases and J 8 bases; bases outside gene matches: 7. CDR1 is SGHRS and CDR2 is YFSETQ in the germline V gene. The CDR3 has 14 amino acids. Full variable domain (rest looked up from reference TRBV5-1 and TRBJ2-1): KAGVTQTPRYLIKTRGQQVTLSCSPISGHRSVSWYQQTPGQGLQFLFEYFSETQRNKGNFPGRFSGRQFSNSRSEMNVSTLELGDSALYLCASSSRGTGDEQFFGPGTRLTVL.

The chain carries TRBV19 and TRBJ1-2; possible D gene TRBD1, 5 bases. The CDR3 sequence is 16 residues long. V was cut by 6 bases and J by 0 bases, with 17 bases left in between. Germline CDR1 reads LNHDA; CDR2 reads SQIVND (reference sequence). The CDR3 sequence is CASSPVRGVSNYGYTF. The CDR3 DNA is TGTGCCAGTAGCCCTGTGAGGGGCGTCTCTAACTATGGCTACACCTTC.

The V call is TRBV28, the J call TRBJ2-5; D unresolved. This CDR3 has 15 amino acids. Germline CDR1 is MDHEN and CDR2 is SYDVKM. V shed 5 bases and J shed 2 bases, with 15 bases lying between them. DNA of the CDR3: TGTGCCAGCAGTCCACTCGGTGTTAAGCAAGAGACCCAGTACTTC. It encodes CASSPLGVKQETQYF.

The chain employs TRBV6-6 and TRBJ1-2, with TRBD1 identical over 10 bases. Germline-derived CDR1 and CDR2 are MNHNY and SVGAGI (reference sequence). The ends lost 5 bases at V and 4 bases at J; junction bases unmatched: 10. CDR3 length: 16 amino acids. This CDR3 is CASSPSSTGGFYGYTF. In nucleotides, the CDR3 is TGTGCCAGCAGTCCATCCTCGACAGGGGGCTTCTATGGCTACACCTTC.

Points on this clone: Mismatch with germline at one junction end may stem from a read error. V is TRBV13 and J is TRBJ1-6, with a tentative D call TRBD1 (6 bases). The CDR3 loop spans 17 amino acids. Germline values: CDR1 PRHDT, CDR2 FYEKMQ (reference sequence). The CDR3 here is CASSSLVQGINNSPLHF. As DNA, the CDR3 is TGTGCCAGCAGCTCACTCGTGCAGGGGATTAATAACTCACCCCTCCACTTT.

J is TRBJ2-5 and V is TRBV2; possible D gene TRBD2, 7 bases. The CDR3 is 14 residues long. Trimming left V 5 bases short and J 0 bases short, with 10 bases between. Germline V CDR1 and CDR2: SNHLY, FYNNEI. CDR3 bases: TGTGCCAGCAGTAGGGGGGGGAACCAAGAGACCCAGTACTTC. It encodes CASSRGGNQETQYF.

This clone was observed once. The chain couples TRBV25-1 to TRBJ2-5; 7 bases line up with TRBD2. This CDR3 has 14 residues. CDR1 and CDR2 from the germline V gene are MGHDK and SYGVNS. Losses at the gene ends were 4 bases for V and 5 bases for J; bases not matched to a gene: 7. CDR3 bases: TGTGCCAGCAGTGTCCCCTTGGGGGGGGAGACCCAGTACTTC. Amino acid sequence: CASSVPLGGETQYF.

The table lists this clone with a count of one. The V call is TRBV5-5, the J call TRBJ1-4; D is unresolved. CDR1 and CDR2 (germline): SGHKS, YYEKEE (reference sequence). The CDR3 totals 12 residues. The V end was cut by 1 base, the J end by 8 bases, with 6 bases between. The CDR3 nucleotides read TGTGCCAGCAGCTTGACGGCCGAAAAACTGTTTTTT. Its translation: CASSLTAEKLFF.